This T cell receptor beta chain comes out of a study of blood T cell repertoires in COVID-19. At the level of the study: The study drew acute and convalescent COVID-19 samples from the United States, Italy and Spain. PBMCs, B-cell-depleted T cells, or T cells provided the cDNA or gDNA that made up the material.

CDR3 size: 13 residues. In germline, CDR1 is SGHRS, CDR2 YFSETQ. V lost 0 bases and J lost 4, with 5 bases in between. As processed by the authors: Quantification of nucleated cells was approximated via reference gene primer amplification. Assay used: immunoSEQ multiplex PCR; TCRdb lists only in-frame clones, some missing. D and trimming come from the DNA, and the V and J calls and clone size come from that table. The sample lists about 230,000 clones; approximately 80% were seen once. The sequencing input was peripheral blood. The origin of this receptor is a man aged 40-50 years with acute or convalescent COVID-19. The chain links TRBV5-1 to TRBJ1-5, with unresolved D. CDR3 nucleotides: TGCGCCAGCAGCTTGGCCCCTAATCAGCCCCAGCATTTT. Amino acids: CASSLAPNQPQHF.